Listed here are 5 T cell receptor beta chains from one sample, sequenced in a study of blood T cell repertoires in COVID-19. Using immunoSEQ multiplex PCR, the repertoire was profiled, and TCRdb retains in-frame clones only, with some absent. The table has approximately 270,000 clones, around 88% seen once. Sequencing input: peripheral blood. The receptors come from an elderly man with acute or convalescent COVID-19.

The rearrangement uses TRBV13 and TRBJ1-1; 8 bases map to TRBD1. The germline gives CDR1 PRHDT, CDR2 FYEKMQ (reference sequence). After removal of 0 bases from V and 4 bases from J, the junction contained 4 bases not matched to a gene. The CDR3 is made up of 15 amino acids. DNA for the CDR3: TGTGCCAGCAGCTTAGGCCCCGACAGGGGCACTGAAGCTTTCTTT. Translated: CASSLGPDRGTEAFF.

The rearrangement uses TRBV7-9 and TRBJ2-3; tentatively, D is TRBD2 (5 bases). The CDR3 length is 15 residues. In germline, CDR1 is SEHNR, CDR2 FQNEAQ (reference sequence). The ends were cut back, 3 bases at V and 1 base at J, with 11 bases in the middle. As DNA, the CDR3 is TGTGCCAGCAGCTTGGGTATCGGGGGCACAGATACGCAGTATTTT. This translates into CASSLGIGGTDTQYF.

V usage is TRBV9 and J usage is TRBJ2-2; D remains ambiguous. Trimming left V 2 bases short and J 4 bases short, with 9 bases between. The CDR3 is 14 residues long. From germline, CDR1 is SGDLS and CDR2 YYNGEE. DNA of the CDR3: TGTGCCAGCAGCGTTCTTGCGCCCACCGGGGAGCTGTTTTTT. This encodes CASSVLAPTGELFF. Combining the CDR3 with reference TRBV9 and TRBJ2-2 gives the whole variable domain DSGVTQTPKHLITATGQRVTLRCSPRSGDLSVYWYQQSLDQGLQFLIQYYNGEERAKGNILERFSAQQFPDLHSELNLSSLELGDSALYFCASSVLAPTGELFFGEGSRLTVL.

The V and J genes are TRBV4-1 and TRBJ1-2; perhaps TRBD1 as D (6 bases). In germline, CDR1 is MGHRA, CDR2 YSYEKL. Between the trimmed V and J ends, which lost 0 bases and 2 bases, there was a span of 10 bases. The CDR3 has 15 amino acids. CDR3: CASSQEQGFNYGYTF. The CDR3 DNA reads as TGCGCCAGCAGCCAAGAGCAGGGGTTCAACTATGGCTACACCTTC.

V is TRBV2 and J is TRBJ1-4; 8 nucleotides match TRBD1. Trimming took 4 bases from V and 6 from J; bases not matched to a gene: 4. CDR3 length: 14 residues. The V gene's germline CDR1 is SNHLY and CDR2 FYNNEI. This CDR3 is CASSAQGADEKLFF. The CDR3 DNA follows: TGTGCCAGCAGTGCCCAGGGGGCCGATGAAAAACTGTTTTTT.